The 18 T cell receptor beta chains given below trace back to one sample, sequenced in a study of blood T cells in healthy people across ages. It was with a sample-barcoded 5' primer and a J-beta primer mix that a second PCR of about 6 to 11 cycles was run. A single record per CDR3 protein comes from TCRdb applying MiXCR to the 5' RACE reads. The sample yields 1.5 million to 2 million distinct CDR3 sequences, approximately 40% seen once. Sequencing used blood. These receptors were taken from a human donor in good health.

This clonotype was seen only a few times. This chain joins TRBV4-3 and TRBJ1-1; D gene unclear. V lost 5 bases, J lost 3 bases, and 13 bases lay in between. CDR1 is LGHNA and CDR2 is YSLEER in the germline V gene. This CDR3 contains 14 residues. CDR3 region: CASSERAGDTEAFF. The DNA of the CDR3 is TGCGCCAGCAGCGAGAGGGCCGGGGACACTGAAGCTTTCTTT.

Concerning this clonotype: A much larger clone sits a single nucleotide away, making a read error possible. The rearrangement joins TRBV7-2 to TRBJ1-2; 9 nucleotides line up with TRBD1. The V gene end was trimmed by 5 bases and the J gene end by 8 bases; junction bases not matched to a gene: 6. Germline assignment: CDR1 SGHTA and CDR2 FQGNSA. The CDR3 runs to 13 residues. In nucleotides, the CDR3 is TGTGCCAGCAGCGGAGGGACAGGGAAGGGCTACACCTTC. This gives the protein CASSGGTGKGYTF.

This chain links TRBV28 with TRBJ2-7; 7 positions agree with TRBD1. The CDR3 is made up of 15 amino acids. The junction had 5 bases not matched to a gene; V was cut back by 1 base and J by 2 bases. Per the germline V gene, CDR1 is MDHEN and CDR2 is SYDVKM. The CDR3 nucleotides read TGTGCCAGCAGTTTATTCGGGACAGTGACCTACGAGCAGTACTTC. It translates to CASSLFGTVTYEQYF.

With regard to this clonotype: This clone may be a read error of a much larger clone one base away. The rearrangement uses TRBV20-1 and TRBJ2-7; D gene unclear. TRBJ2-5 explains the end of the DNA better; the J call may be wrong. Per the germline V gene, CDR1 is DFQATT and CDR2 is SNEGSKA (reference sequence). This CDR3 has 10 amino acids. CDR3 loop: CSASAETQYF. CDR3 coding DNA: TGCAGTGCTAGCGCGGAGACCCAGTACTTC.

This clonotype was found a few times. V gene TRBV20-1 combines with J gene TRBJ1-4, with D possibly TRBD1 on 6 matching bases. Germline V CDR1 and CDR2: DFQATT, SNEGSKA (reference sequence). V gave up 0 bases and J gave up 6 bases, with 14 bases separating them. The CDR3 sequence is 15 residues long. CDR3 in amino acids: CSAREYREVDEKLFF. In DNA form, the CDR3 reads TGCAGTGCTAGAGAATACAGGGAGGTCGATGAAAAACTGTTTTTT.

This rearrangement joins TRBV5-1 to TRBJ2-3; D ambiguous. With 3 bases removed from V and 6 bases from J, the gap between germline ends came to 11 bases. CDR3 length: 13 residues. CDR1 SGHRS and CDR2 YFSETQ come from the germline V gene. The CDR3 protein is CASSYMDRDTQYF. CDR3 bases: TGCGCCAGCAGCTACATGGACCGGGATACGCAGTATTTT.

This clonotype was observed a few times. The chain combines TRBV15 with TRBJ2-7; 7 bases line up with TRBD1. Trimming at V came to 0 bases and at J to 1 base, leaving 3 bases not matched to a gene. This CDR3 comprises 15 residues. Per the germline V gene, CDR1 is LNHNV and CDR2 is YYDKDF (reference sequence). CDR3 residues: CATSRDGTASYEQYF. In DNA, the CDR3 is TGTGCCACCAGCAGAGATGGGACAGCTTCCTACGAGCAGTACTTC. Drawing the rest from reference TRBV15 and TRBJ2-7, the complete variable domain is DAMVIQNPRYQVTQFGKPVTLSCSQTLNHNVMYWYQQKSSQAPKLLFHYYDKDFNNEADTPDNFQSRRPNTSFCFLDIRSPGLGDTAMYLCATSRDGTASYEQYFGPGTRLTVT.

A note on this clonotype: The germline gene is not matched at one end of the junction; a read error may be the cause. This chain links TRBV28 with TRBJ2-5; 8 bases align to TRBD1. Per germline, CDR1 MDHEN and CDR2 SYDVKM. The CDR3 is made up of 14 amino acids. CDR3 sequence: CASTTPGGWETPYF. CDR3 in DNA: TGTGCCAGCACAACTCCAGGGGGCTGGGAGACCCCGTACTTC.

CDR3 loop: CASTPVLETQYF. The CDR3 DNA reads TGTGCCAGCACCCCTGTCCTGGAGACCCAGTACTTC. The rearrangement links TRBV12-3 or TRBV12-4 to TRBJ2-5; D gene uncertain. The V end was cut by 7 bases, the J end by 5 bases, with 11 bases between. The CDR3 is 12 amino acids.

In its sample, this clonotype was seen many times. The V and J genes are TRBV12-3 or TRBV12-4 and TRBJ1-5; 7 nucleotides align to TRBD1. The CDR3 runs 14 residues. Unmatched junction bases numbered 6, after V lost 8 bases and J lost 2 bases. The CDR3 reads CASSPQGGNQPQHF. CDR3 coding DNA: TGTGCCAGCTCACCCCAGGGGGGCAATCAGCCCCAGCATTTT.

V and J are TRBV29-1 and TRBJ2-5; the match to TRBD2 covers 7 bases. Trimming took 6 bases from V and 5 from J; bases not matched to a gene: 9. Germline V lookup: CDR1 SQVTM, CDR2 ANQGSEA. The CDR3 has 13 amino acids. CDR3 loop: CSVGRDYRETQYF. The CDR3 DNA sequence: TGCAGCGTCGGCCGGGACTACCGTGAGACCCAGTACTTC.

This clonotype was detected only a few times. The CDR3 nucleotides are TGCGCCAGCAGCCAAGGGCCGGGGACAGCCTACGAGCAGTACTTC. Translated: CASSQGPGTAYEQYF. The chain recombines TRBV4-3 with TRBJ2-7, with 7 bases fitting TRBD1. The CDR3 is 15 amino acids. The germline V gene encodes CDR1 LGHNA and CDR2 YSLEER. V shed 1 base and J 2 bases; nucleotides not matched to a gene: 5.

This clonotype was counted only a few times. The chain has TRBV7-2 and TRBJ1-2; D may be TRBD1 (5 bases). The CDR3 consists of 16 residues. Trimming removed 5 bases from V and 4 bases from J, with 20 bases in between. Germline CDR1 and CDR2: SGHTA and FQGNSA. The DNA for the CDR3 is TGTGCCAGCAGCACATCCGGGACGACTCTCCCCTATGGCTACACCTTC. Residues: CASSTSGTTLPYGYTF.

This chain joins TRBV27 and TRBJ2-7; TRBD1 aligns across 7 bases. Germline trimming cut 7 bases from V and 2 bases from J; bases unmatched to any gene: 8. The CDR3 consists of 14 residues. Germline V gene sequence: CDR1 MNHEY, CDR2 SMNVEV (reference sequence). In DNA, the CDR3 is TGTGCCAGCACCCCAACGGACAGGACCTACGAGCAGTACTTC. It translates to CASTPTDRTYEQYF.

This chain uses TRBV12-3 or TRBV12-4 with TRBJ2-1, with 7 nucleotides matching TRBD2. CDR3 size: 17 residues. V shed 3 bases, J shed 1 base, and the junction held 9 bases outside the gene matches. The CDR3 nucleotides read TGTGCCAGCAGTTTTGGTGTGTGGGGGGGTTCCTACAATGAGCAGTTCTTC. Protein product: CASSFGVWGGSYNEQFF.

This clonotype was seen a handful of times. The J gene is TRBJ2-6, the V gene TRBV29-1; D not certain. V gave up 0 bases and J gave up 0 bases, with 6 bases separating them. This CDR3 region has 15 residues. CDR1 SQVTM and CDR2 ANQGSEA come from the germline V gene. The CDR3 here is CSVEESNSGANVLTF. The CDR3 DNA reads TGCAGCGTTGAAGAGTCGAACTCTGGGGCCAACGTCCTGACTTTC.

This clonotype has a handful of counts. The chain couples TRBV12-3 or TRBV12-4 to TRBJ1-2; D uncertain. V dropped 6 bases and J dropped 0 bases, with 14 bases sitting between them. The CDR3 spans 15 residues. The CDR3 is CASRRDGSANYGYTF. CDR3 coding DNA: TGTGCCAGCAGACGAGACGGCTCAGCTAACTATGGCTACACCTTC.

This clonotype was detected only a few times. The chain uses TRBV15 and TRBJ2-5, with a tentative D call TRBD1 (5 bases). TRBJ2-7 explains the end of the DNA better; the J call may be wrong. Germline assignment: CDR1 LNHNV and CDR2 YYDKDF (reference sequence). The CDR3 runs 15 residues. DNA for the CDR3: TGTGCCACCAGCAGAGTGATAGGGGCGCTCGACGAGCAGTACTTC. This codes for CATSRVIGALDEQYF.